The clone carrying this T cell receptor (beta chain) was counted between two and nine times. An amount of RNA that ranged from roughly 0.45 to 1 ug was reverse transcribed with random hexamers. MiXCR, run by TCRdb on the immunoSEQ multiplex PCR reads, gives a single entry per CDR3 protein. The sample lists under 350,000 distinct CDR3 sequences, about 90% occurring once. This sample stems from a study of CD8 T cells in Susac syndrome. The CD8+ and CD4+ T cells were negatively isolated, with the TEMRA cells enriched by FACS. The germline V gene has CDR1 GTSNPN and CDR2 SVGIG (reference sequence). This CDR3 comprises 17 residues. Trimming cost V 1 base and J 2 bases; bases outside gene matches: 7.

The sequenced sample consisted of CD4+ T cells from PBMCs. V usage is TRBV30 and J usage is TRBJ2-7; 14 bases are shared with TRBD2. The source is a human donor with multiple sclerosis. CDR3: CAWSAGLAGGLTYEQYF. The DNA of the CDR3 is TGTGCCTGGAGTGCCGGACTAGCGGGGGGCTTGACCTACGAGCAGTACTTC.